Listed here are 19 T cell receptor beta chains from one sample, sequenced in a study of beta chain features in type 1 diabetes. Findings of the study overall: In all four CD4+ subsets, TCRB CDR3 length was significantly, moderately reduced in type 1 diabetes.

Their specific antigens are unknown. The entirety of the isolated RNA underwent reverse transcription, so expressed TCRB transcripts were sequenced. Method: immunoSEQ multiplex PCR; TCRdb's copy keeps in-frame clones and lacks some. The data hold roughly 330,000 clones, with about 14% observed a single time. The sequenced material came from naive CD4+ T cells from blood. The receptors were sampled from a woman aged 18-29 years with type 1 diabetes.

The chain carries TRBV12-5 and TRBJ2-1; D uncertain. The germline V and J ends were trimmed by 3 bases and 6 bases, with 12 bases remaining between them. Germline lookup yields CDR1 LGHNT and CDR2 FRNRAP. This CDR3 spans 14 amino acids. The CDR3 region is CASGFTASGNEQFF. In nucleotides, the CDR3 is TGTGCTAGTGGTTTCACCGCGTCAGGCAATGAGCAGTTCTTC.

This clone showed up just a few times. The J gene is TRBJ2-1, the V gene TRBV6-5; a weak D match, TRBD2 (6 bases). In germline, CDR1 is MNHEY, CDR2 SVGAGI. V lost 10 bases and J lost 9, with 19 bases in between. CDR3 length equals 13 residues. This CDR3 is CATNSKGRSEQFF. CDR3 DNA sequence: TGTGCCACCAATAGCAAGGGGAGGAGTGAGCAGTTCTTC.

This clone showed up just a few times. This chain joins TRBV19 and TRBJ1-1; D is ambiguous. From germline, CDR1 is LNHDA and CDR2 SQIVND (reference sequence). The CDR3 totals 15 residues. Between the trimmed V and J ends, which lost 3 bases and 2 bases, there was a span of 13 bases. CDR3 residues: CASSIFGVLNTEAFF. DNA of the CDR3: TGTGCCAGTAGTATTTTCGGGGTTCTAAACACTGAAGCTTTCTTT.

This clone has a handful of counts. This chain links TRBV9 with TRBJ2-5, with TRBD2 as a possible D gene (5 bases). The CDR3 runs 11 residues. Germline loops: CDR1 SGDLS, CDR2 YYNGEE. Trimming removed 5 bases from V and 6 bases from J, with 8 bases in between. The CDR3 DNA sequence: TGTGCCAGCAGTAGGGAGCAGACCCAGTACTTC. Its translation: CASSREQTQYF. Complete variable domain (other parts from reference TRBV9 and TRBJ2-5): DSGVTQTPKHLITATGQRVTLRCSPRSGDLSVYWYQQSLDQGLQFLIQYYNGEERAKGNILERFSAQQFPDLHSELNLSSLELGDSALYFCASSREQTQYFGPGTRLLVL.

This clone was seen a handful of times. The V and J genes are TRBV2 and TRBJ2-3; tentatively, D is TRBD2 (6 bases). CDR1 SNHLY and CDR2 FYNNEI come from the germline V gene. The CDR3 consists of 13 residues. The V and J ends lost 7 bases and 2 bases respectively, with 10 bases between them. The CDR3 DNA reads TGTGCCAGCACGTGGGGGGACACAGATACGCAGTATTTT. This codes for CASTWGDTDTQYF.

V gene TRBV7-2 combines with J gene TRBJ1-2; no firm D call. The ends were cut back, 2 bases at V and 4 bases at J, with 14 bases in the middle. In germline, CDR1 is SGHTA, CDR2 FQGNSA. This CDR3 contains 15 residues. The CDR3 nucleotides read TGTGCCAGCAGCTTACTACCCGGAGGAGTCTATGGCTACACCTTC. Translation: CASSLLPGGVYGYTF.

The chain links TRBV5-1 to TRBJ2-3, with D hard to call. The CDR3 loop spans 14 amino acids. V was shortened by 1 base and J by 5 bases, with 11 bases between the two germline ends. CDR1 SGHRS and CDR2 YFSETQ come from the germline V gene. The CDR3 loop reads CASSLSRPGDTQYF. The CDR3 DNA follows: TGCGCCAGCAGCTTGAGCAGGCCTGGAGATACGCAGTATTTT.

This clone appeared a few times. The chain employs TRBV4-3 and TRBJ1-1; D ambiguous. Per germline, CDR1 LGHNA and CDR2 YSLEER. This CDR3 has 16 amino acids. The V end was cut by 0 bases, the J end by 1 base, with 12 bases between. CDR3 coding DNA: TGCGCCAGCAGCCAAGACTACCTAGTCCCGAACACTGAAGCTTTCTTT. It is translated as CASSQDYLVPNTEAFF.

A remark on this clone: Other DNA sequences in the same sample also yield this CDR3. V is TRBV15 and J is TRBJ2-7; D is possibly TRBD1 (5 bases). The CDR3 totals 14 residues. Germline CDR1 reads LNHNV; CDR2 reads YYDKDF (reference sequence). V was clipped by 0 bases and J by 4 bases, with 10 bases between them. This CDR3 reads CATSRDRGPYEQYV. In DNA, the CDR3 is TGTGCCACCAGCAGAGATAGGGGCCCTTACGAGCAGTACGTC.

This clone was seen a few times. V usage is TRBV7-9 and J usage is TRBJ1-1, with TRBD1 matching over 10 bases. V shed 4 bases and J 5 bases; nucleotides not matched to a gene: 1. This CDR3 is 13 amino acids long. Germline assignment: CDR1 SEHNR and CDR2 FQNEAQ (reference sequence). The CDR3 reads CASSWGQGTEAFF. CDR3 DNA sequence: TGTGCCAGCAGCTGGGGACAGGGGACTGAAGCTTTCTTT.

The CDR3 here is CASSLSPGEGEQYF. The CDR3 nucleotides read TGTGCCAGCAGTTTATCTCCAGGGGAAGGGGAGCAGTACTTC. The chain uses TRBV27 and TRBJ2-7; tentative D call: TRBD1 (6 bases). There are 14 residues in the CDR3. The germline CDR1 and CDR2 sequences are MNHEY and SMNVEV (reference sequence). V lost 0 bases to trimming and J lost 7 bases, with 13 bases between them.

This clone was picked up a small number of times. The chain combines TRBV7-2 with TRBJ2-5; TRBD2 matches at 10 bases. Germline values: CDR1 SGHTA, CDR2 FQGNSA. Trimming removed 5 bases from V and 5 bases from J; junction bases left unmatched: 5. The CDR3 length is 14 residues. CDR3 sequence: CASSTTSGHETQYF. As DNA, the CDR3 is TGTGCCAGCAGCACGACTAGCGGGCATGAGACCCAGTACTTC.

The rearrangement links TRBV30 to TRBJ2-3, with D tentatively TRBD1 (6 bases). V was pared by 0 bases and J by 0 bases, with 16 bases between. The V gene's germline CDR1 is GTSNPN and CDR2 SVGIG (reference sequence). The CDR3 extends over 17 amino acids. The CDR3 region is CAWSVDRTDSSTDTQYF. CDR3 in DNA: TGTGCCTGGAGTGTAGACCGGACAGATAGCAGCACAGATACGCAGTATTTT.

The chain links TRBV2 to TRBJ2-5; no definite D call. CDR3 size: 13 residues. Trimming left V 8 bases short and J 4 bases short, with 14 bases between. The germline V gene encodes CDR1 SNHLY and CDR2 FYNNEI. CDR3 sequence: CASFSVATETQYF. As DNA, the CDR3 is TGTGCCAGCTTCAGCGTCGCAACAGAGACCCAGTACTTC.

This chain connects TRBV9 to TRBJ2-1; 7 nucleotides agree with TRBD1. Unmatched junction bases numbered 9, after V lost 0 bases and J lost 6 bases. CDR3 length: 16 amino acids. Germline V CDR1 and CDR2: SGDLS, YYNGEE. The DNA for the CDR3 is TGTGCCAGCAGCGTAGTAGGGGGCGCATCACCCAATGAGCAGTTCTTC. This sequence encodes CASSVVGGASPNEQFF.

This clone was observed a handful of times. The V gene is TRBV27, the J gene TRBJ2-7; D uncertain. V dropped 2 bases and J dropped 3 bases, with 11 bases sitting between them. Germline V gives CDR1 MNHEY, CDR2 SMNVEV (reference sequence). The CDR3 contains 14 residues. The CDR3 protein is CASSLVGGIYEQYF. CDR3 coding DNA: TGTGCCAGCAGTTTAGTAGGCGGAATCTACGAGCAGTACTTC.

This clone was found a few times. The rearrangement uses TRBV5-1 and TRBJ2-7; the match to TRBD1 covers 8 bases. CDR3 length equals 13 residues. V gave up 4 bases and J gave up 3 bases; unmatched junction bases: 3. Germline values: CDR1 SGHRS, CDR2 YFSETQ. The CDR3 sequence: CASSTGTGYEQYF. The DNA for the CDR3 is TGCGCCAGCAGCACCGGGACAGGCTACGAGCAGTACTTC.

This clone appeared a few times. The chain employs TRBV5-4 and TRBJ2-3; 7 nucleotides agree with TRBD2. V shed 1 base, J shed 1 base, and the junction held 6 bases outside the gene matches. CDR1 is SGHNT, CDR2 YYREEE, per germline (reference sequence). The CDR3 extends over 16 amino acids. CDR3 region: CASSLTAGWGTDTQYF. As DNA, the CDR3 is TGTGCCAGCAGCTTGACAGCGGGATGGGGCACAGATACGCAGTATTTT.

The chain has TRBV6-5 and TRBJ2-2, with a possible D match to TRBD1 (5 bases). V was cut by 2 bases and J by 7 bases, with 8 bases left in between. Germline loops: CDR1 MNHEY, CDR2 SVGAGI. The CDR3 has 13 residues. The CDR3 loop is CASSYRGIGELFF. The CDR3, as DNA: TGTGCCAGCAGTTACAGGGGTATCGGGGAGCTGTTTTTT.